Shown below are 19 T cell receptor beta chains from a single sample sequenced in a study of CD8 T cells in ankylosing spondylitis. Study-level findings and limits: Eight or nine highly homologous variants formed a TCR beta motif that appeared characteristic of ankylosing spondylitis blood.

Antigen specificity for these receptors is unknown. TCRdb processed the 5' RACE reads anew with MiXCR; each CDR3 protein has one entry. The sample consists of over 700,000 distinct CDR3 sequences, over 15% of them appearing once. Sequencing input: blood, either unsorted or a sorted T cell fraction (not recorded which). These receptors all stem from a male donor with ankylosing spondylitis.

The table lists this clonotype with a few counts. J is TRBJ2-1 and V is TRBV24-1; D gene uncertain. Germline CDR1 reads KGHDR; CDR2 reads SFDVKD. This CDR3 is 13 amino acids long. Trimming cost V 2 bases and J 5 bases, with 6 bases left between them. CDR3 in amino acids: CATSDSSHNEQFF. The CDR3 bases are TGTGCCACCAGTGATTCCAGCCACAATGAGCAGTTCTTC.

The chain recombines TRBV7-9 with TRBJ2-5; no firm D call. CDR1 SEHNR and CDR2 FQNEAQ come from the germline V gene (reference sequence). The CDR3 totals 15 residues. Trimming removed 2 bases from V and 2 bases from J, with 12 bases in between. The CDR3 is CASSLLIGQQETQYF. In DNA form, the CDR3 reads TGTGCCAGCAGCTTATTAATAGGCCAGCAAGAGACCCAGTACTTC.

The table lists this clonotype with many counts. The CDR3 is CASSVVHTNTGELFF. CDR3 nucleotide sequence: TGTGCCAGCAGCGTAGTCCACACGAACACCGGGGAGCTGTTTTTT. The rearrangement joins TRBV9 to TRBJ2-2; no reliable D call. The V and J ends lost 0 bases and 0 bases respectively, with 6 bases between them. The CDR3 runs to 15 residues. Germline CDR1 is SGDLS and CDR2 is YYNGEE.

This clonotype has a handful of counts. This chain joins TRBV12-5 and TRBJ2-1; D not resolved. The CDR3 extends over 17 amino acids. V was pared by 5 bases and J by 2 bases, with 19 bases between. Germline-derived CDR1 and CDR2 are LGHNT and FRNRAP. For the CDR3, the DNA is TGTGCTAGTGGTGCGCCGTCTAACGGACCGCCCTACAATGAGCAGTTCTTC. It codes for CASGAPSNGPPYNEQFF.

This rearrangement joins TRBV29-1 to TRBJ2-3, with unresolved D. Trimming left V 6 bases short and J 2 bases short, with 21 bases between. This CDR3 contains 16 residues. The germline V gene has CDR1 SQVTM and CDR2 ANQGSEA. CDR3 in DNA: TGCAGCGTCTCGATATCGTGGGCGACCAACACAGATACGCAGTATTTT. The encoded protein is CSVSISWATNTDTQYF.

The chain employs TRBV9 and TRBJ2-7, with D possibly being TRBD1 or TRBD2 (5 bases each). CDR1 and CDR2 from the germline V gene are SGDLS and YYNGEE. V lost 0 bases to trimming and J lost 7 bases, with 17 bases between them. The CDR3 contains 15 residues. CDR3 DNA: TGTGCCAGCAGCGTAGAGGGGACCCAAATGGGAGAGCAGTACTTC. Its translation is CASSVEGTQMGEQYF.

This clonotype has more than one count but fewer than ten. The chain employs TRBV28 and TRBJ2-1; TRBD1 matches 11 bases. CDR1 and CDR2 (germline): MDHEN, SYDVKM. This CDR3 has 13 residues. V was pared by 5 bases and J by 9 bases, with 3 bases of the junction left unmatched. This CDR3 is CASSRGTGGEQFF. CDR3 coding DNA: TGTGCCAGCAGTCGCGGGACAGGGGGTGAGCAGTTCTTC.

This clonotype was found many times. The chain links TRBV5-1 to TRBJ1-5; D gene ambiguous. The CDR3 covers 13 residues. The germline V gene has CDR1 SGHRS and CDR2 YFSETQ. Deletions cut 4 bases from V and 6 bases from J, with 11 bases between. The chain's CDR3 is CASSPNGSQPQHF. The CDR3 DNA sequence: TGCGCCAGCAGCCCCAATGGGAGTCAGCCCCAGCATTTT.

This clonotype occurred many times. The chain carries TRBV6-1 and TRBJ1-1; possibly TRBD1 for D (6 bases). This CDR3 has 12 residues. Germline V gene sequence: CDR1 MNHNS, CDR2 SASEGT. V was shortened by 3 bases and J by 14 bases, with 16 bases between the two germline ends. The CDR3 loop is CASSDGQSRGFF. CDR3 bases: TGTGCCAGCAGTGACGGACAGTCGCGAGGGTTCTTT.

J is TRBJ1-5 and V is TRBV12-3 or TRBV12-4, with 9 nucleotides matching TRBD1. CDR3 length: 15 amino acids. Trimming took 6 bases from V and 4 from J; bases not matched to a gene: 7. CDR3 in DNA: TGTGCCAGCAGCACTTCGGGACAGGGTAATCAGCCCCAGCATTTT. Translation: CASSTSGQGNQPQHF.

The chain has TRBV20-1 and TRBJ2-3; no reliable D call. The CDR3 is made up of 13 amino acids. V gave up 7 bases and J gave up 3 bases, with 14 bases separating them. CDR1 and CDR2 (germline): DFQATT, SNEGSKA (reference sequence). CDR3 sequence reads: CSDRPIGTDTQYF. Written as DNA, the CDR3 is TGCAGTGACCGACCCATAGGGACAGATACGCAGTATTTT.

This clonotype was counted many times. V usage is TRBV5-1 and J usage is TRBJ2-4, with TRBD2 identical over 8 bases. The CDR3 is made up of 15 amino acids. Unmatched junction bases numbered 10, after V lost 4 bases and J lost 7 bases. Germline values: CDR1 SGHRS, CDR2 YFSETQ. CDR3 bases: TGCGCCAGCAGCCCAAAAGGATCGGGGGGGAACATTCAGTACTTC. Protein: CASSPKGSGGNIQYF.

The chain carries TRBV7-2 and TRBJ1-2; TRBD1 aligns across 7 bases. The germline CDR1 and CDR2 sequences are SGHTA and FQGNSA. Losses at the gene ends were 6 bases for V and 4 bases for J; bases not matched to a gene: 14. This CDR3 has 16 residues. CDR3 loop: CASSKTQRGRFYGYTF. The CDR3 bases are TGTGCCAGCAGTAAGACACAGAGGGGGCGCTTCTATGGCTACACCTTC.

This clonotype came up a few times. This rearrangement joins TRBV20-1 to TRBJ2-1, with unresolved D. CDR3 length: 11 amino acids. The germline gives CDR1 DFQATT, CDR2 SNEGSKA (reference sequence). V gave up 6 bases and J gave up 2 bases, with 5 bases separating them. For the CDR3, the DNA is TGCAGTGCCGAACCCTACAATGAGCAGTTCTTC. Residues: CSAEPYNEQFF.

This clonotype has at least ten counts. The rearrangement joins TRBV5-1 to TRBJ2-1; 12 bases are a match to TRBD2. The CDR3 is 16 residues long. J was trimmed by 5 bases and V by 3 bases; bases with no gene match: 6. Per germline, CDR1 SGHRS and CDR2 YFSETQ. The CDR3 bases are TGCGCCAGCAGCTCCCTAGCGGGGGGGCAAGACAATGAGCAGTTCTTC. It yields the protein CASSSLAGGQDNEQFF.

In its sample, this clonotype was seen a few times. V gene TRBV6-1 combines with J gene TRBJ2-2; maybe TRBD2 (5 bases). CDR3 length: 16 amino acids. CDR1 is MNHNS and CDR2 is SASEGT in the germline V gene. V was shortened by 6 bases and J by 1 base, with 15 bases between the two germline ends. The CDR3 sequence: CASSRGSTVNTGELFF. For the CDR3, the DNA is TGTGCCAGCAGCCGCGGGTCGACGGTGAACACCGGGGAGCTGTTTTTT.

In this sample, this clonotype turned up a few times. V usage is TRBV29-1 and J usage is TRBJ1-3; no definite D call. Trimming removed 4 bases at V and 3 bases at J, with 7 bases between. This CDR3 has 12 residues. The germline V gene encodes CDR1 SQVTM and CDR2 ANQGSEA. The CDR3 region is CSVVWGGNTIYF. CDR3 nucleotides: TGCAGCGTTGTGTGGGGTGGAAACACCATATATTTT.

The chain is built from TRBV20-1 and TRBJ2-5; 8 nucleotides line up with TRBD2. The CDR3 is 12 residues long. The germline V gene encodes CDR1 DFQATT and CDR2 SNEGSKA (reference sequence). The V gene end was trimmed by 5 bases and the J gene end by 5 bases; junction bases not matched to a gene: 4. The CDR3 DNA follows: TGCAGTGCTGGGACTAGGAAGGAGACCCAGTACTTC. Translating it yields CSAGTRKETQYF.

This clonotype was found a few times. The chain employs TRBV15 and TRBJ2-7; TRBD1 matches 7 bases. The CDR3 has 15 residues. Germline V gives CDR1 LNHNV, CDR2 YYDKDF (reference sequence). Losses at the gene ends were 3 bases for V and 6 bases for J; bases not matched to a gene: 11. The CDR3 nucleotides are TGTGCCACCAGCAGTTCAGACAGGGACGGGTCCGAGCAGTACTTC. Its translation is CATSSSDRDGSEQYF.